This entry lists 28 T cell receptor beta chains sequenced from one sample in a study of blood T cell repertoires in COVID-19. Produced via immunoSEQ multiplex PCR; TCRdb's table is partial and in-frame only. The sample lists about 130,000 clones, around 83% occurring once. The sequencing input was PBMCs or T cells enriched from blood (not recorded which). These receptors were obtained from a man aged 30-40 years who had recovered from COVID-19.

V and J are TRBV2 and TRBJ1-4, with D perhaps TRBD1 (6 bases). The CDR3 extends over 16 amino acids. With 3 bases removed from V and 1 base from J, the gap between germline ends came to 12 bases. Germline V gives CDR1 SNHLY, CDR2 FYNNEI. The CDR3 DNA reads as TGTGCCAGCAGTGAGGTACAGGGCCGAACTAATGAAAAACTGTTTTTT. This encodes CASSEVQGRTNEKLFF.

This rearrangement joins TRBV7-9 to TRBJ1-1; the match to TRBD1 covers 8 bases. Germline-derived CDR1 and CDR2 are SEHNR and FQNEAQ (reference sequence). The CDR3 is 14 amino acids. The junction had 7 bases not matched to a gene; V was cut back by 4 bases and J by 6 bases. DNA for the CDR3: TGTGCCAGCAGCTCGACAGGGGTGGCGGCTGAAGCTTTCTTT. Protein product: CASSSTGVAAEAFF.

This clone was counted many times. The chain's CDR3 is CASSSTGRFNQPQHF. The CDR3 DNA reads TGTGCCAGCAGTTCGACAGGGAGGTTCAATCAGCCCCAGCATTTT. The chain combines TRBV28 with TRBJ1-5, with 7 bases aligning to TRBD1. Unmatched junction bases numbered 6, after V lost 4 bases and J lost 3 bases. Germline V CDR1 and CDR2: MDHEN, SYDVKM. The CDR3 is 15 amino acids.

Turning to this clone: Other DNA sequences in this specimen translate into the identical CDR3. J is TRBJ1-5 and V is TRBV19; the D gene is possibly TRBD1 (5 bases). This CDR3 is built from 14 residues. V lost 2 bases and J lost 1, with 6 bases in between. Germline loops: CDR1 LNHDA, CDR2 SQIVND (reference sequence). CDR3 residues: CASSIQGSNQPQHF. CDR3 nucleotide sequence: TGTGCCAGTAGTATACAGGGAAGCAATCAGCCCCAGCATTTT. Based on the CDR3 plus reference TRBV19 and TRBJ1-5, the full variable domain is DGGITQSPKYLFRKEGQNVTLSCEQNLNHDAMYWYRQDPGQGLRLIYYSQIVNDFQKGDIAEGYSVSREKKESFPLTVTSAQKNPTAFYLCASSIQGSNQPQHFGDGTRLSIL.

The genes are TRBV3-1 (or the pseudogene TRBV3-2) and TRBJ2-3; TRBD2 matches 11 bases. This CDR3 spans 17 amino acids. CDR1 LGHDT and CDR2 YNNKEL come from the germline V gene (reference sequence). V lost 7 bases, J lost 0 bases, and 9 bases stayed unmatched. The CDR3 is CASNPGLAEPSTDTQYF. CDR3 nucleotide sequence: TGTGCCAGCAACCCGGGACTAGCGGAACCTAGCACAGATACGCAGTATTTT.

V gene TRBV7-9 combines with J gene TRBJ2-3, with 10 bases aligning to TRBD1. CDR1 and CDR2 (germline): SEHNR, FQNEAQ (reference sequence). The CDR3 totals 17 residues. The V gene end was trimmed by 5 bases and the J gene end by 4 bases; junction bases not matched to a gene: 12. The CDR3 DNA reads TGTGCCAGCAGCCCAACCGGGACAGGGGTGGGCGCAGATACGCAGTATTTT. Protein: CASSPTGTGVGADTQYF.

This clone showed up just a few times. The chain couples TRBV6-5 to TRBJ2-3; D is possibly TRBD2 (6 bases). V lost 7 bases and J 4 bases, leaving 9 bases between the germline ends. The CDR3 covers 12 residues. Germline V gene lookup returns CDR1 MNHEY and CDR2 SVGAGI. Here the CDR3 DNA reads TGTGCCAGCATTGGGGAGGCAGATACGCAGTATTTT. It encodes CASIGEADTQYF.

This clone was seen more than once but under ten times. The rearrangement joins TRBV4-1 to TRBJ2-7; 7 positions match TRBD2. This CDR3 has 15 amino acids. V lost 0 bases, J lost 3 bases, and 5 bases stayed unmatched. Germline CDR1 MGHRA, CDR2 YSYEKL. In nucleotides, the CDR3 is TGCGCCAGCAGCCAAGATTGGCGGGAGATCTACGAGCAGTACTTC. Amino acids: CASSQDWREIYEQYF.

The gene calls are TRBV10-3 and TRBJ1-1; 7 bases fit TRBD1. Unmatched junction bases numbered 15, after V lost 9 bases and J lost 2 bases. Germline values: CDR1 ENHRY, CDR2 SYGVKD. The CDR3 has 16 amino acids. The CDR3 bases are TGTGCCATACGGCAACAGGGGCTGATGAAAAACACTGAAGCTTTCTTT. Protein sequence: CAIRQQGLMKNTEAFF.

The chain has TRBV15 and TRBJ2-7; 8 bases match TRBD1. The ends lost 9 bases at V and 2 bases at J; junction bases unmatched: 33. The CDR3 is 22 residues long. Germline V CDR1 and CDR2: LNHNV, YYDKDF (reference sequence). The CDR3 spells CATVGKGQGVGATSYLTYEQYF. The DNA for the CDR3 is TGTGCCACGGTGGGGAAAGGACAGGGCGTGGGAGCTACATCCTATCTTACCTACGAGCAGTACTTC.

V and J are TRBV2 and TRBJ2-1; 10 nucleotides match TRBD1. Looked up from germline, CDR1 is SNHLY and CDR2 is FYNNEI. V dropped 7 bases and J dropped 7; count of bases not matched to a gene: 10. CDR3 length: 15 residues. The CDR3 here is CASTTDRGRINEQFF. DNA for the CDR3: TGTGCCAGCACTACCGACAGGGGGCGTATAAATGAGCAGTTCTTC.

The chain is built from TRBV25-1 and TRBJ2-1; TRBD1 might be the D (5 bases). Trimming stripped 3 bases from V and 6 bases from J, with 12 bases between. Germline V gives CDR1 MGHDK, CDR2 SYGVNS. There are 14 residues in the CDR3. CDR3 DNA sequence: TGTGCCAGCAGTGACTCCTACAGGCTCAATGAGCAGTTCTTC. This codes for CASSDSYRLNEQFF.

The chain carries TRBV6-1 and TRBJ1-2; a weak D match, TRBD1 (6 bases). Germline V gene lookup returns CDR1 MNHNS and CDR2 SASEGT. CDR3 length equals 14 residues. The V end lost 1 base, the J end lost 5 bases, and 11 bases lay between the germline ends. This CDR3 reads CASSEGTEPYGYTF. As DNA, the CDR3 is TGTGCCAGCAGTGAAGGGACAGAGCCTTATGGCTACACCTTC.

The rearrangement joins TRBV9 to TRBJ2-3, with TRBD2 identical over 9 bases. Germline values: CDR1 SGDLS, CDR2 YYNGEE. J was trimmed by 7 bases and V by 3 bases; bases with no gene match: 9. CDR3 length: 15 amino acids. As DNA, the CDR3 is TGTGCCAGCAGCGCCCGGGCGGGGGGGTGGAATACGCAGTATTTT. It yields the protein CASSARAGGWNTQYF.

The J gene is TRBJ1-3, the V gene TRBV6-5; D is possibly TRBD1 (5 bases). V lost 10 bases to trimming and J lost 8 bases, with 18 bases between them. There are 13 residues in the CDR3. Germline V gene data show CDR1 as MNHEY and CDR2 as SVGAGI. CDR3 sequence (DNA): TGTGCCACTGCGGGACGGACGATGGACACCATATATTTT. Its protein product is CATAGRTMDTIYF.

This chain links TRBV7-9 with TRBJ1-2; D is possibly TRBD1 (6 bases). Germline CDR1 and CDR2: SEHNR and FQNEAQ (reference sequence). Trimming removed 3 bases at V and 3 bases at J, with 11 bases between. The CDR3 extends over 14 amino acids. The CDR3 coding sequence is TGTGCCAGCAGCTTTCCGCCAGGGGACTATGGCTACACCTTC. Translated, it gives CASSFPPGDYGYTF.

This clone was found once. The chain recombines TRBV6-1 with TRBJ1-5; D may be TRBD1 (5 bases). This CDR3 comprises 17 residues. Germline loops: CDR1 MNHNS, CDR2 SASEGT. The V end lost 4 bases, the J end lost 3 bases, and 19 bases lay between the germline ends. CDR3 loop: CASSAVGGAKNNQPQHF. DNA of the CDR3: TGTGCCAGCAGTGCCGTTGGAGGGGCTAAAAACAATCAGCCCCAGCATTTT.

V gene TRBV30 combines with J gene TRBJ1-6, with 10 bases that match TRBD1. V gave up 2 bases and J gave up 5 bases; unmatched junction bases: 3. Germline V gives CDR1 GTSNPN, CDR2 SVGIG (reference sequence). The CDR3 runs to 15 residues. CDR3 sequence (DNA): TGTGCCTGGAGTCCTGGGACAGGGGATAATTCACCCCTCCACTTT. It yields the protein CAWSPGTGDNSPLHF.

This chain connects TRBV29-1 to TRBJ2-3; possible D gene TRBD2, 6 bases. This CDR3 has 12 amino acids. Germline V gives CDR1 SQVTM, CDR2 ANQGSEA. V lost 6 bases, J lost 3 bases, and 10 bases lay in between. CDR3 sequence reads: CSVETSTDTQYF. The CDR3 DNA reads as TGCAGCGTAGAGACTAGTACAGATACGCAGTATTTT.

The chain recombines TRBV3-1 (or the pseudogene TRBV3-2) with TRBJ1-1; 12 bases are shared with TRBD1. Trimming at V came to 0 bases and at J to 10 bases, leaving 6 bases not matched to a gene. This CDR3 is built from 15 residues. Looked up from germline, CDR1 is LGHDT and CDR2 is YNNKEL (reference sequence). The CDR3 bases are TGTGCCAGCAGCCAAGAGGGACAGGGGGCTAACGGAGCTTTCTTT. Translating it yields CASSQEGQGANGAFF.

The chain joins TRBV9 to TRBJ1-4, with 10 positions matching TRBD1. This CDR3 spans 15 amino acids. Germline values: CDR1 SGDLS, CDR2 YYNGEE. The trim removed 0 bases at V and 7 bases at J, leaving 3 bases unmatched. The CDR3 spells CASSVAGTGVEKLFF. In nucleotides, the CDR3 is TGTGCCAGCAGCGTAGCGGGGACAGGGGTTGAAAAACTGTTTTTT.

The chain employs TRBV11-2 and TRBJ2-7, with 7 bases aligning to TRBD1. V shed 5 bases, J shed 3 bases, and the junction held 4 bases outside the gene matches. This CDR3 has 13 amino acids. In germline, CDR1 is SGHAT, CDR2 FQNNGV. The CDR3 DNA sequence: TGTGCCAGCAGCCGGGACAGCTACTACGAGCAGTACGTC. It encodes CASSRDSYYEQYV.

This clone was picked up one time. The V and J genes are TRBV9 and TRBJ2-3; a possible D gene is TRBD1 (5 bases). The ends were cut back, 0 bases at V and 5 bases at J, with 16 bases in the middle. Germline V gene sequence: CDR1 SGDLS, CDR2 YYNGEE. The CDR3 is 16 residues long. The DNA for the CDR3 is TGTGCCAGCAGCGTAGCGTCGGGCCCAGGGATAGATACGCAGTATTTT. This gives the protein CASSVASGPGIDTQYF.

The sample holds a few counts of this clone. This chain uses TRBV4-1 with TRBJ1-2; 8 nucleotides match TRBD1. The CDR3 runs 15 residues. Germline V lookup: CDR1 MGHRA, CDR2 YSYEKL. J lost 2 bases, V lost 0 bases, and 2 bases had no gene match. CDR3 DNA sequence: TGCGCCAGCAGCCAAGATGGACAGGGAAACTATGGCTACACCTTC. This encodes CASSQDGQGNYGYTF.

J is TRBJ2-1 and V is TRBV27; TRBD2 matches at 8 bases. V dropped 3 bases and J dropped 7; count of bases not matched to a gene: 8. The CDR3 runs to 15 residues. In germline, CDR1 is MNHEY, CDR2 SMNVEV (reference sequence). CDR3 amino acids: CASSLTGGPGNEQFF. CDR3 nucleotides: TGTGCCAGCAGTTTGACGGGAGGGCCGGGAAATGAGCAGTTCTTC.

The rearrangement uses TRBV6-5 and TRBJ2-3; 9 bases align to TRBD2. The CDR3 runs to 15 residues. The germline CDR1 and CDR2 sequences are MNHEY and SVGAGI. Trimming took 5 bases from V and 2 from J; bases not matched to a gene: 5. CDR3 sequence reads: CASSRSGGYTDTQYF. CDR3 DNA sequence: TGTGCCAGCAGTCGGAGCGGGGGGTACACAGATACGCAGTATTTT.

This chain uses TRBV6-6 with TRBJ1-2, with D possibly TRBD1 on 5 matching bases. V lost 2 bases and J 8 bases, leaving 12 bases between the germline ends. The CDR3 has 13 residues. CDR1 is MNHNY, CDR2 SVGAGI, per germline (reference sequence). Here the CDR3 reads CASSYGGEDGYTF. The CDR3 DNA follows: TGTGCCAGCAGTTACGGAGGGGAGGACGGCTACACCTTC.

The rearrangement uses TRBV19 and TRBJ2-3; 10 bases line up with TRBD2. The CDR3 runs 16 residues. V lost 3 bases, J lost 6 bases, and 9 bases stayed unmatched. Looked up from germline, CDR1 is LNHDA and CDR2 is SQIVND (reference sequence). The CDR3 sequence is CASSIPSGGGFDTQYF. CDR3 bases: TGTGCCAGTAGTATCCCCAGCGGGGGGGGATTTGATACGCAGTATTTT.